The subject of this entry is one TCR beta chain. Its antigen is not identified. The sample belongs to a study of CXCR3-negative and CXCR3-positive naive CD8 T cells. Whole-study findings and limits: CXCR3-negative naive cells had less hydrophobic TRB CDR3s than did CXCR3-positive naive cells.

Libraries were UMI-labeled 5' RACE TRB cDNA. TCRdb reanalyzed the 5' RACE reads and collapses them to one entry per CDR3 protein, without DNA. The sample holds roughly 45,000 distinct CDR3 sequences. Per germline, CDR1 SGHRS and CDR2 YFSETQ. CDR3 length equals 15 residues. This rearrangement joins TRBV5-1 to TRBJ2-7; absent DNA, TCRdb's TRBD1 call cannot be checked. The source is a human donor in good health. Some clones in this sample may be carry-over from other donors' samples. What was sequenced was naive CXCR3- CD8+ T cells from blood. Subset noted: CD45RO-CCR7+CD27+CD95- naive CD8+ T cells lacking CXCR3 (TNR3-). CDR3 region: CASSPDTLSSYEQYF.